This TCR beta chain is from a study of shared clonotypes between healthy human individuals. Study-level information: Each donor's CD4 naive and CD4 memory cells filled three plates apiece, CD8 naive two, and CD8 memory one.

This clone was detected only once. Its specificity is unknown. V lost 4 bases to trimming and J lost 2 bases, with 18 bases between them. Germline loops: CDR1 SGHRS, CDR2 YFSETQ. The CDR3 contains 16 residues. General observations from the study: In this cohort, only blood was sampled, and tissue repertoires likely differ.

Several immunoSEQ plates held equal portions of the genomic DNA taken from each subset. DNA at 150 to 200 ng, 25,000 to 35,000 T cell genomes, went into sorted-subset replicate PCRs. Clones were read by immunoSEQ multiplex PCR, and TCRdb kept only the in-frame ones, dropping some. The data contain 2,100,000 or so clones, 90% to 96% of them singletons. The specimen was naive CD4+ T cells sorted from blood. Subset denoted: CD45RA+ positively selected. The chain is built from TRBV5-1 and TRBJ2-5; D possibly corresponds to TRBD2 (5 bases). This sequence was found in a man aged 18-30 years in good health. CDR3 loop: CASSPTGGDRQETQYF. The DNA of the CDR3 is TGCGCCAGCAGCCCCACTGGAGGCGATCGACAAGAGACCCAGTACTTC.